This T cell receptor (beta chain) was sequenced during a study of multiple sclerosis patients with progressive multifocal leukoencephalopathy. Germline V gene lookup returns CDR1 MNHEY and CDR2 SMNVEV (reference sequence). This CDR3 region has 12 residues. V lost 5 bases and J 1 base, leaving 6 bases between the germline ends. Specified time point: before natalizumab initiation. Libraries were prepared by immunoSEQ multiplex PCR; TCRdb keeps only in-frame clonotypes and omits some of them. Among tens of thousands of clones listed, about 88% were seen once. The chain couples TRBV27 to TRBJ2-7; D call uncertain. The sequence came from a human donor with multiple sclerosis. Sequencing used PBMCs. CDR3 DNA sequence: TGTGCCAGCAGTCGGACGTCCTACGAGCAGTACTTC. Amino acids: CASSRTSYEQYF.